Shown below are 16 T cell receptor beta chains from a single sample sequenced in a study of cytomegalovirus exposure and HLA in healthy donors. Use of 60 Vbeta and 13 Jbeta primers characterized the PCR. Clones were read by immunoSEQ multiplex PCR, and TCRdb kept only the in-frame ones, dropping some. The sample carries 150,000 or so clones, 80% recorded once. The sequenced material came from PBMCs. The origin of the receptors is a male donor in good health and CMV-seropositive.

This clone appeared a few times. V usage is TRBV5-4 and J usage is TRBJ1-2; possibly TRBD1 for D (6 bases). The CDR3 runs 14 residues. Trimming pared 7 bases from V and 3 bases from J, leaving 16 bases between. In germline, CDR1 is SGHNT, CDR2 YYREEE (reference sequence). The CDR3 coding sequence is TGTGCCAGCCGAGTCGGGGGGGGCGACTATGGCTACACCTTC. This translates into CASRVGGGDYGYTF.

V is TRBV10-3 and J is TRBJ2-7; 8 nucleotides align to TRBD2. Per the germline V gene, CDR1 is ENHRY and CDR2 is SYGVKD. This CDR3 is built from 15 residues. The trim removed 4 bases at V and 3 bases at J, leaving 8 bases unmatched. CDR3 bases: TGTGCCATCAGTGGACCCGGGACTAGAGGCTACGAGCAGTACTTC. Protein sequence: CAISGPGTRGYEQYF.

The rearrangement links TRBV28 to TRBJ2-7; 7 bases match TRBD1. V shed 5 bases and J 5 bases; nucleotides not matched to a gene: 12. Germline V gene lookup returns CDR1 MDHEN and CDR2 SYDVKM. The CDR3 sequence is 15 residues long. Written as DNA, the CDR3 is TGTGCCAGCAGTGTACAGACAGGGAAGCACAACGAGCAGTACTTC. This translates into CASSVQTGKHNEQYF.

J is TRBJ2-7 and V is TRBV25-1; 8 nucleotides agree with TRBD2. CDR3 length: 16 residues. Looked up from germline, CDR1 is MGHDK and CDR2 is SYGVNS. The V gene end was trimmed by 0 bases and the J gene end by 3 bases; junction bases not matched to a gene: 7. The CDR3 DNA reads TGTGCCAGCAGTGAATATATTAGCGGGGCTATCTACGAGCAGTACTTC. Residues: CASSEYISGAIYEQYF.

This chain joins TRBV5-6 and TRBJ1-5; D remains unclear. Germline CDR1 reads SGHDT; CDR2 reads YYEEEE. This CDR3 has 13 amino acids. Trimming stripped 0 bases from V and 6 bases from J, with 7 bases between. The chain's CDR3 is CASSLGSGQPQHF. The CDR3 DNA reads TGTGCCAGCAGCTTGGGGAGTGGTCAGCCCCAGCATTTT.

The gene calls are TRBV18 and TRBJ2-3; 7 nucleotides line up with TRBD2. The CDR3 is 19 amino acids. From germline, CDR1 is KGHSH and CDR2 LQKENI. J was trimmed by 0 bases and V by 4 bases; bases with no gene match: 16. CDR3 sequence (DNA): TGTGCCAGCTCACAGAACCCCACCCTAGCGGATCCCAGCACAGATACGCAGTATTTT. This gives the protein CASSQNPTLADPSTDTQYF.

This chain uses TRBV4-1 with TRBJ2-7; the match to TRBD1 covers 9 bases. Germline V gives CDR1 MGHRA, CDR2 YSYEKL. The CDR3 consists of 15 residues. With 2 bases clipped from V and 2 bases from J, the junction kept 4 bases outside the gene matches. The CDR3, as DNA: TGCGCCAGCAGCCAATTGGGACAGGGAACCTACGAGCAGTACTTC. Its translation: CASSQLGQGTYEQYF.

V is TRBV11-2 and J is TRBJ2-3; TRBD1 matches 9 bases. V gave up 1 base and J gave up 5 bases; unmatched junction bases: 1. This CDR3 contains 14 residues. Germline values: CDR1 SGHAT, CDR2 FQNNGV. CDR3 loop: CASSLGTGEDTQYF. CDR3 nucleotide sequence: TGTGCCAGCAGCTTAGGGACAGGGGAAGATACGCAGTATTTT.

This chain links TRBV7-9 with TRBJ1-6; D remains unclear. There are 13 residues in the CDR3. Trimming shortened V by 1 base and J by 7 bases, and 5 bases separated the two germline ends. Looked up from germline, CDR1 is SEHNR and CDR2 is FQNEAQ (reference sequence). This CDR3 reads CASSLGPNSPLHF. CDR3 sequence (DNA): TGTGCCAGCAGCTTAGGGCCGAATTCACCCCTCCACTTT.

This chain connects TRBV7-9 to TRBJ2-1; 7 bases agree with TRBD2. After removal of 5 bases from V and 3 bases from J, the junction contained 7 bases not matched to a gene. The CDR3 is 15 residues long. CDR1 and CDR2 (germline): SEHNR, FQNEAQ (reference sequence). CDR3 in DNA: TGTGCCAGCAGCCCGAGCGGGAACGTCTACAATGAGCAGTTCTTC. Protein sequence: CASSPSGNVYNEQFF. Filled out from reference TRBV7-9 and TRBJ2-1, the complete variable domain reads DTGVSQNPRHKITKRGQNVTFRCDPISEHNRLYWYRQTLGQGPEFLTYFQNEAQLEKSRLLSDRFSAERPKGSFSTLEIQRTEQGDSAMYLCASSPSGNVYNEQFFGPGTRLTVL.

V and J are TRBV4-3 and TRBJ1-2; D is ambiguous. This CDR3 spans 13 amino acids. Per the germline V gene, CDR1 is LGHNA and CDR2 is YSLEER. Deletions cut 1 base from V and 6 bases from J, with 9 bases between. The CDR3 protein is CASSQGALNGYTF. CDR3 coding DNA: TGCGCCAGCAGCCAAGGGGCGTTGAATGGCTACACCTTC.

This rearrangement joins TRBV12-2 to TRBJ1-5; TRBD1, as called in the table, went unchecked against the DNA. TRBV12-2 is flagged as a pseudogene. The CDR3 runs 18 residues. CDR3 sequence: CASRLGGTGAYSNQPQHF. For the CDR3, the DNA is TGTGCAAGTCGCTTAGGGGGGACAGGGGCGTATAGCAATCAGCCCCAGCATTTT.

This clone has a handful of counts. The rearrangement joins TRBV19 to TRBJ1-1; D gene ambiguous. CDR1 is LNHDA, CDR2 SQIVND, per germline (reference sequence). The V gene lost 2 bases and the J gene lost 1 base, with 5 bases spanning the gap. CDR3 size: 13 residues. CDR3 region: CASSITPNTEAFF. The CDR3 DNA reads TGTGCCAGTAGTATAACTCCGAACACTGAAGCTTTCTTT. Full variable domain (missing parts from reference TRBV19 and TRBJ1-1): DGGITQSPKYLFRKEGQNVTLSCEQNLNHDAMYWYRQDPGQGLRLIYYSQIVNDFQKGDIAEGYSVSREKKESFPLTVTSAQKNPTAFYLCASSITPNTEAFFGQGTRLTVV.

The chain employs TRBV29-1 and TRBJ2-7; 7 bases match TRBD2. Per the germline V gene, CDR1 is SQVTM and CDR2 is ANQGSEA. The CDR3 covers 14 residues. Here the CDR3 reads CGGGGGRGIYEQYF. The CDR3 nucleotides read TGCGGCGGTGGGGGGGGACGGGGGATCTACGAGCAGTACTTC.

This clone was detected only a few times. The chain has TRBV5-1 and TRBJ2-7; D is perhaps TRBD1 (6 bases). The V end was cut by 1 base, the J end by 2 bases, with 13 bases between. The CDR3 is 15 residues long. Germline CDR1 is SGHRS and CDR2 is YFSETQ. CDR3 residues: CASSLLQGPPYEQYF. The CDR3 DNA reads TGCGCCAGCAGCTTGCTTCAGGGGCCTCCCTACGAGCAGTACTTC. Full variable domain (remainder filled in from reference TRBV5-1 and TRBJ2-7): KAGVTQTPRYLIKTRGQQVTLSCSPISGHRSVSWYQQTPGQGLQFLFEYFSETQRNKGNFPGRFSGRQFSNSRSEMNVSTLELGDSALYLCASSLLQGPPYEQYFGPGTRLTVT.

Of note for this clone: Here the CDR3 omits its conserved ending phenylalanine or tryptophan, so a read error is the likely source. The chain has TRBV5-1 and TRBJ1-6; TRBD1 matches 10 bases. Germline CDR1 and CDR2: SGHRS and YFSETQ. The length of the CDR3 is 15 residues. The V segment lost 4 bases and the J segment 10 bases; nucleotides outside the gene matches: 8. CDR3 sequence: CASSAAGTGVSPLHL. CDR3 nucleotide sequence: TGCGCCAGCAGCGCAGCCGGGACAGGGGTGTCACCCCTCCACCTT.